This TCR beta chain was captured by sequencing in a study of cytomegalovirus exposure and HLA in healthy donors. Study outcomes and limitations: Roughly uniform depth of sequencing across donors was assumed in presence/absence analyses. Later analysis identified several of the most significant clusters that appeared linked to common viral pathogens. TCR beta sequences reportedly predicted most subjects' HLA-A and HLA-B alleles accurately.

The study ran its PCR with 60 Vbeta and 13 Jbeta primers. Measured with immunoSEQ multiplex PCR; TCRdb has only the in-frame clones, and not every one. This sample yields 85,000 to 130,000 clones, of which around three quarters are seen a single time; around 4% belongs to the top ten. The CDR3 spans 14 residues. CDR1 is SGHNT and CDR2 is YYREEE in the germline V gene (reference sequence). V gave up 3 bases and J gave up 8 bases; unmatched junction bases: 10. About this clone itself: The antigen remains undetermined.

The origin of this receptor is a female donor in good health and CMV-seropositive. The gene calls are TRBV5-4 and TRBJ1-2; 7 bases fit TRBD1. Sequencing used PBMCs. CDR3 loop: CASSSNAGGNGYTF. CDR3 nucleotides: TGTGCCAGCAGCTCTAATGCAGGGGGAAACGGCTACACCTTC.